This TCR beta chain was captured by sequencing in a study of T cells in women clearing cervical HPV infection. Study-level information: Case blood was drawn when the lesion was first found; control blood after infection became undetectable. Cases' blood sampling followed lesion detection by median about 21 weeks (90 to 200).

Turning to this clone: Read sequence stops 3 residues before the CDR3 end, and the germline J gene provides the missing end.

Clones were sequenced by immunoSEQ multiplex PCR, and TCRdb holds only the in-frame ones, with some missing. In total, the table holds some 16,000 clones. V gave up 5 bases and J gave up 8 bases; unmatched junction bases: 6. This CDR3 is built from 15 residues. Looked up from germline, CDR1 is MDHEN and CDR2 is SYDVKM. The sequencing input was blood buffy coat. The chain carries TRBV28 and TRBJ1-4, with 12 bases aligning to TRBD1. This clonotype was obtained from a woman between 18 and 70 years old with a cervical HPV16 infection that either progressed to CIN3+ or cleared (not recorded which). The CDR3 DNA, read in part, is TGTGCCAGCAGTGCCCCGGGACAGGGGGCCGAAAAA. It yields the protein CASSAPGQGAEK. The full CDR3 is CASSAPGQGAEKLFF.